The 10 T cell receptor beta chains in this list originate from one sample, sequenced in a study of T and B cells in COVID-19 patients. TRB was amplified from around 250-460 ng of blood genomic DNA. TRB rearrangements were amplified by multiplex PCR with BIOMED2 TRB-A/B primers. TCRdb re-called the multiplex PCR reads with MiXCR, one entry per CDR3 protein. The sample consists of approximately 16,000 distinct CDR3 sequences, less than 30% of them appearing once. Sequenced: blood. These receptors were obtained from a human donor who had recovered from COVID-19.

By frequency in the sample, this clonotype is medium-sized. J is TRBJ2-7 and V is TRBV29-1; no reliable D call. The CDR3 has 15 residues. V was shortened by 5 bases and J by 6 bases, with 23 bases between the two germline ends. Germline V gene sequence: CDR1 SQVTM, CDR2 ANQGSEA. CDR3 bases: TGCAGCGTTAACTGGCTTTCGAGCAGGTCAGGCGAGCAGTACTTC. It translates to CSVNWLSSRSGEQYF.

This clonotype was counted between two and nine times. The gene calls are TRBV18 and TRBJ1-2; maybe TRBD1 (6 bases). Between the trimmed V and J ends, which lost 0 bases and 5 bases, there was a span of 13 bases. Germline V gene data show CDR1 as KGHSH and CDR2 as LQKENI. CDR3 length: 15 amino acids. The chain's CDR3 is CASSPPVAQGYGYTF. The CDR3 bases are TGTGCCAGCTCACCACCAGTCGCCCAGGGGTATGGCTACACCTTC.

The table lists this clonotype with a few counts. This chain connects TRBV5-4 to TRBJ1-3; 10 positions match TRBD1. Germline V gene sequence: CDR1 SGHNT, CDR2 YYREEE (reference sequence). The CDR3 has 15 residues. Unmatched junction bases numbered 5, after V lost 4 bases and J lost 4 bases. For the CDR3, the DNA is TGTGCCAGCAGCGCGGACAGGGGGAAAGGAAACACCATATATTTT. Its protein is CASSADRGKGNTIYF.

This clonotype is labeled as medium-sized. The chain uses TRBV27 and TRBJ1-4; D is undetermined. Looked up from germline, CDR1 is MNHEY and CDR2 is SMNVEV (reference sequence). V gave up 8 bases and J gave up 0 bases, with 1 base separating them. This CDR3 has 11 residues. As DNA, the CDR3 is TGTGCCAGCGCAACTAATGAAAAACTGTTTTTT. It is translated as CASATNEKLFF.

This sequence joins TRBV5-1 and TRBJ2-7; D assignment may be TRBD1 or TRBD2 (5 bases each). The CDR3 runs to 15 residues. V lost 4 bases and J lost 0, with 14 bases in between. CDR1 and CDR2 (germline): SGHRS, YFSETQ. CDR3: CASSGWDLDSYEQYF. The CDR3 DNA reads as TGCGCCAGCAGCGGGTGGGACCTCGACTCCTACGAGCAGTACTTC.

On this clonotype itself: With a much larger clone just one base away, this may be a read error. V usage is TRBV30 and J usage is TRBJ1-2, with TRBD1 matching 9 bases. The V gene's germline CDR1 is GTSNPN and CDR2 SVGIG (reference sequence). The V segment lost 0 bases and the J segment 4 bases; nucleotides outside the gene matches: 3. This CDR3 is 14 amino acids long. The CDR3 protein is CAWSVATGGYGYTF. The CDR3 nucleotides read TGTGCCTGGAGTGTCGCGACAGGGGGCTATGGCTACACCTTC.

Sample share makes this clonotype medium-sized (0.01 to 0.1%). The chain links TRBV19 to TRBJ2-3, with 9 nucleotides matching TRBD1. There are 16 residues in the CDR3. The ends lost 6 bases at V and 2 bases at J; junction bases unmatched: 9. Per germline, CDR1 LNHDA and CDR2 SQIVND (reference sequence). The CDR3 sequence: CASSWTRDRDTDTQYF. The CDR3 DNA sequence: TGTGCCAGTAGCTGGACCCGGGACAGGGACACAGATACGCAGTATTTT.

This clonotype was seen more than once but under ten times. This CDR3 is CASSRPYRDRYGYTF. The CDR3 DNA reads as TGTGCCAGCAGCCGCCCTTACCGGGACAGATATGGCTACACCTTC. The rearrangement links TRBV13 to TRBJ1-2; 7 bases match TRBD1. Trimming cost V 5 bases and J 5 bases; bases outside gene matches: 11. Germline assignment: CDR1 PRHDT and CDR2 FYEKMQ (reference sequence). The CDR3 has 15 residues. Complete variable domain (other parts from reference TRBV13 and TRBJ1-2): AAGVIQSPRHLIKEKRETATLKCYPIPRHDTVYWYQQGPGQDPQFLISFYEKMQSDKGSIPDRFSAQQFSDYHSELNMSSLELGDSALYFCASSRPYRDRYGYTFGSGTRLTVV.

This clonotype has only a few counts. The chain carries TRBV27 and TRBJ2-2, with D possibly TRBD1 on 6 matching bases. Looked up from germline, CDR1 is MNHEY and CDR2 is SMNVEV (reference sequence). Trimming stripped 4 bases from V and 4 bases from J, with 19 bases between. The length of the CDR3 is 17 residues. This CDR3 is CASSSRTGFRGTGELFF. DNA for the CDR3: TGTGCCAGCAGTTCCAGAACAGGGTTCCGCGGCACCGGGGAGCTGTTTTTT.

This clonotype is termed medium-sized. This chain connects TRBV6-5 to TRBJ2-1; perhaps TRBD1 as D (6 bases). Trimming stripped 5 bases from V and 9 bases from J, with 8 bases between. The length of the CDR3 is 11 residues. Germline values: CDR1 MNHEY, CDR2 SVGAGI. Here the CDR3 DNA reads TGTGCCAGCAGTAGGGACATTGAGCAGTTCTTC. Amino acid sequence: CASSRDIEQFF.